The 27 T cell receptor beta chains presented below share a single source sample, sequenced in a study of shared clonotypes between healthy human individuals. Only in-frame clones appear in the TCRdb table, and some are missing; sequencing was by immunoSEQ multiplex PCR. Among approximately 2,000,000 clones listed, around 93% were seen once. Positive CCR7 selection of CD45RO-negative cells yielded the naive CD8 cells, and terminally differentiated effector memory CD45RA+ cells were excluded. Source material: naive CD8+ T cells from PBMCs. These receptors came from a man aged 18 to 30 in good health. Some clones in this sample may be carry-over from other donors' samples.

The chain carries TRBV14 and TRBJ1-4, with 8 bases that match TRBD1. Germline loops: CDR1 SGHDN, CDR2 FVKESK. V dropped 3 bases and J dropped 2; count of bases not matched to a gene: 20. This CDR3 has 21 residues. The CDR3 loop reads CASSQRTPGQVMVRTNEKLFF. The CDR3 region has the DNA TGTGCCAGCAGCCAGCGGACACCGGGACAGGTGATGGTAAGGACTAATGAAAAACTGTTTTTT.

The gene calls are TRBV27 and TRBJ2-1; D tentatively fits TRBD1 or TRBD2 (5 bases each). Per germline, CDR1 MNHEY and CDR2 SMNVEV (reference sequence). There are 12 residues in the CDR3. V dropped 8 bases and J dropped 9 bases, with 14 bases sitting between them. The CDR3 nucleotides read TGTGCCAGCGGGGGTTCCGGGTCTGAGCAGTTCTTC. Translation gives CASGGSGSEQFF.

The chain's CDR3 is CAWSPGVSNEQFF. The CDR3 nucleotides read TGTGCCTGGAGTCCGGGGGTCAGCAATGAGCAGTTCTTC. The J gene is TRBJ2-1, the V gene TRBV30, with D possibly TRBD2 on 6 matching bases. The CDR3 runs to 13 residues. Trimming pared 2 bases from V and 6 bases from J, leaving 11 bases between. Germline CDR1 reads GTSNPN; CDR2 reads SVGIG (reference sequence).

V gene TRBV4-1 combines with J gene TRBJ1-2, with 11 bases aligning to TRBD1. This CDR3 spans 17 amino acids. V lost 2 bases, J lost 5 bases, and 10 bases stayed unmatched. Looked up from germline, CDR1 is MGHRA and CDR2 is YSYEKL. The CDR3 here is CASSQRGTGGEGYGYTF. As DNA, the CDR3 is TGCGCCAGCAGCCAAAGAGGGACAGGGGGAGAAGGGTATGGCTACACCTTC.

The CDR3 spells CASRAPNQPQHF. In DNA form, the CDR3 reads TGTGCCAGCAGGGCGCCGAATCAGCCCCAGCATTTT. This rearrangement joins TRBV28 to TRBJ1-5; D remains unclear. The CDR3 spans 12 residues. Germline values: CDR1 MDHEN, CDR2 SYDVKM. V gave up 6 bases and J gave up 4 bases, with 7 bases separating them.

The chain combines TRBV25-1 with TRBJ2-3, with TRBD2 matching over 7 bases. With V trimmed by 1 base and J by 0 bases, 7 bases remained unmatched. CDR3 length: 17 residues. Germline CDR1 MGHDK, CDR2 SYGVNS. CDR3 protein: CASSESPLALSTDTQYF. CDR3 DNA sequence: TGTGCCAGCAGTGAATCCCCACTAGCGCTAAGCACAGATACGCAGTATTTT.

This clone appeared a single time. The gene calls are TRBV7-2 and TRBJ1-2; no clear D gene. In germline, CDR1 is SGHTA, CDR2 FQGNSA. The CDR3 is made up of 14 amino acids. Trimming removed 1 base from V and 6 bases from J, with 12 bases in between. The CDR3, as DNA: TGTGCCAGCAGCTTAGGTCCGACTCGGGATGGCTACACCTTC. Translating gives CASSLGPTRDGYTF.

The chain carries TRBV11-2 and TRBJ2-5; D is perhaps TRBD2 (6 bases). Germline V gene data show CDR1 as SGHAT and CDR2 as FQNNGV. V lost 3 bases and J 5 bases, leaving 22 bases between the germline ends. The CDR3 contains 17 residues. CDR3 protein: CASSFWSAGGVSETQYF. The CDR3 region has the DNA TGTGCCAGCAGCTTTTGGTCAGCGGGCGGGGTGAGCGAGACCCAGTACTTC.

About this clone: Other DNA variants within this sample encode the same CDR3. The chain links TRBV7-3 to TRBJ2-5; D possibly uses TRBD1 or TRBD2 (6 bases each). Trimming took off 0 bases at V and 4 bases at J, with 12 bases between the two ends. CDR3 size: 15 residues. CDR1 is SGHTA, CDR2 FQGTGA, per germline. DNA of the CDR3: TGTGCCAGCAGCTTAACCGGAGGGGGGCGAGAGACCCAGTACTTC. Translated, it gives CASSLTGGGRETQYF.

The chain couples TRBV7-2 to TRBJ2-1; 7 bases map to TRBD2. J was trimmed by 3 bases and V by 3 bases; bases with no gene match: 2. Germline assignment: CDR1 SGHTA and CDR2 FQGNSA. The CDR3 extends over 14 amino acids. DNA for the CDR3: TGTGCCAGCAGCTTCGGGGGGTTCTACAATGAGCAGTTCTTC. The encoded protein is CASSFGGFYNEQFF.

The chain is built from TRBV7-9 and TRBJ2-6, with 11 bases that match TRBD1. The CDR3 consists of 19 residues. The germline gives CDR1 SEHNR, CDR2 FQNEAQ (reference sequence). V dropped 8 bases and J dropped 2; count of bases not matched to a gene: 14. Here the CDR3 reads CASPLSDRGPPAGANVLTF. As DNA, the CDR3 is TGTGCCAGCCCCCTGTCGGACAGGGGGCCCCCGGCTGGGGCCAACGTCCTGACTTTC. Complete variable domain (other parts from reference TRBV7-9 and TRBJ2-6): DTGVSQNPRHKITKRGQNVTFRCDPISEHNRLYWYRQTLGQGPEFLTYFQNEAQLEKSRLLSDRFSAERPKGSFSTLEIQRTEQGDSAMYLCASPLSDRGPPAGANVLTFGAGSRLTVL.

The rearrangement links TRBV19 to TRBJ2-7; 8 nucleotides match TRBD1. This CDR3 region has 14 residues. Germline assignment: CDR1 LNHDA and CDR2 SQIVND (reference sequence). Trimming removed 6 bases from V and 0 bases from J; junction bases left unmatched: 4. The CDR3 spells CASRSDRDSYEQYF. CDR3 coding DNA: TGTGCCAGTAGGTCGGACAGGGACTCCTACGAGCAGTACTTC. Full variable domain (outside the CDR3, taken from reference TRBV19 and TRBJ2-7): DGGITQSPKYLFRKEGQNVTLSCEQNLNHDAMYWYRQDPGQGLRLIYYSQIVNDFQKGDIAEGYSVSREKKESFPLTVTSAQKNPTAFYLCASRSDRDSYEQYFGPGTRLTVT.

This chain uses TRBV6-5 with TRBJ1-2; TRBD1 agrees at 7 bases. Germline CDR1 and CDR2: MNHEY and SVGAGI. The junction had 6 bases not matched to a gene; V was cut back by 4 bases and J by 4 bases. The CDR3 has 14 residues. The CDR3 protein is CASSLSGQIYGYTF. CDR3 in DNA: TGTGCCAGCAGTTTGTCGGGACAGATCTATGGCTACACCTTC.

The rearrangement uses TRBV5-4 and TRBJ2-2; 7 bases map to TRBD2. The CDR3 loop spans 17 amino acids. V lost 4 bases to trimming and J lost 3 bases; unmatched junction nucleotides: 12. Germline V gene data show CDR1 as SGHNT and CDR2 as YYREEE (reference sequence). CDR3 region: CASSPPLGEGDTGELFF. CDR3 sequence (DNA): TGTGCCAGCAGCCCCCCTTTGGGGGAGGGAGACACCGGGGAGCTGTTTTTT.

This sequence joins TRBV6-5 and TRBJ1-3; D is unresolved. This CDR3 region has 15 residues. Germline-derived CDR1 and CDR2 are MNHEY and SVGAGI. Trimming took off 0 bases at V and 1 base at J, with 7 bases between the two ends. The CDR3 DNA reads TGTGCCAGCAGTTACTCAGAAGCTTCTGGAAACACCATATATTTT. Its protein is CASSYSEASGNTIYF.

This clone was picked up one time. This chain uses TRBV19 with TRBJ1-4; D is perhaps TRBD1 (6 bases). Germline loops: CDR1 LNHDA, CDR2 SQIVND (reference sequence). CDR3 length equals 15 residues. Trimming took 5 bases from V and 4 from J, leaving 14 bases between them. The CDR3 DNA follows: TGTGCCAGTAGTCCGTACAGGGAAGGTAATGAAAAACTGTTTTTT. This translates into CASSPYREGNEKLFF.

The CDR3 bases are TGTGCCAGCAGCCAGTGGGTGACCAGCTCCTACGAGCAGTACTTC. Translating it yields CASSQWVTSSYEQYF. This chain joins TRBV11-2 and TRBJ2-7; no clear D. The germline gives CDR1 SGHAT, CDR2 FQNNGV. V dropped 5 bases and J dropped 0 bases, with 14 bases sitting between them. The CDR3 has 15 amino acids. The variable domain in full, completed from reference TRBV11-2 and TRBJ2-7, reads EAGVAQSPRYKIIEKRQSVAFWCNPISGHATLYWYQQILGQGPKLLIQFQNNGVVDDSQLPKDRFSAERLKGVDSTLKIQPAKLEDSAVYLCASSQWVTSSYEQYFGPGTRLTVT.

The chain combines TRBV27 with TRBJ2-7, with 7 bases matching TRBD1. From germline, CDR1 is MNHEY and CDR2 SMNVEV (reference sequence). J gave up 2 bases and V 2 bases, and 6 bases lay outside the gene matches. The CDR3 has 15 amino acids. This CDR3 is CASSLTPGTAYEQYF. In DNA form, the CDR3 reads TGTGCCAGCAGTTTAACCCCCGGGACAGCCTACGAGCAGTACTTC.

V usage is TRBV2 and J usage is TRBJ2-5; tentative D call: TRBD2 (5 bases). The CDR3 runs 14 residues. Germline assignment: CDR1 SNHLY and CDR2 FYNNEI. The V gene lost 3 bases and the J gene lost 4 bases, with 12 bases spanning the gap. The chain's CDR3 is CASSDSPGLETQYF. CDR3 DNA: TGTGCCAGCAGTGACAGCCCGGGGTTAGAGACCCAGTACTTC.

The chain links TRBV28 to TRBJ1-6; TRBD1 might be the D (6 bases). The germline V and J ends were trimmed by 5 bases and 7 bases, with 15 bases remaining between them. This CDR3 comprises 15 residues. The germline CDR1 and CDR2 sequences are MDHEN and SYDVKM. CDR3 in amino acids: CASSPLRGGNSPLHF. The CDR3 DNA is TGTGCCAGCAGTCCCCTGAGAGGGGGGAATTCACCCCTCCACTTT.

The chain links TRBV28 to TRBJ1-1; 9 nucleotides line up with TRBD1. V lost 6 bases to trimming and J lost 4 bases; unmatched junction nucleotides: 6. This CDR3 is 14 amino acids long. CDR1 MDHEN and CDR2 SYDVKM come from the germline V gene. The CDR3 coding sequence is TGTGCCAGCAGACCGACAGGGGGACCCACTGAAGCTTTCTTT. Its translation is CASRPTGGPTEAFF.

The chain is built from TRBV7-3 and TRBJ2-1; 9 bases fit TRBD2. This CDR3 is built from 15 residues. In germline, CDR1 is SGHTA, CDR2 FQGTGA. Germline trimming cut 2 bases from V and 10 bases from J; bases unmatched to any gene: 9. CDR3 in amino acids: CASSLAAGGLREQFF. The CDR3 bases are TGTGCCAGCAGCTTAGCGGCGGGAGGGCTCAGGGAGCAGTTCTTC. The full variable domain, completed using reference TRBV7-3 and TRBJ2-1, is GAGVSQTPSNKVTEKGKYVELRCDPISGHTALYWYRQSLGQGPEFLIYFQGTGAADDSGLPNDRFFAVRPEGSVSTLKIQRTERGDSAVYLCASSLAAGGLREQFFGPGTRLTVL.

This sequence joins TRBV7-6 and TRBJ2-5; 7 bases match TRBD1. The CDR3 covers 14 residues. V was clipped by 2 bases and J by 4 bases; unmatched bases: 4. The germline V gene has CDR1 SGHVS and CDR2 FNYEAQ. The CDR3: CASSLTGVGETQYF. In nucleotides, the CDR3 is TGTGCCAGCAGCTTAACAGGGGTGGGAGAGACCCAGTACTTC. The full variable domain, with the rest looked up from reference TRBV7-6 and TRBJ2-5, is GAGVSQSPRYKVTKRGQDVALRCDPISGHVSLYWYRQALGQGPEFLTYFNYEAQQDKSGLPNDRFSAERPEGSISTLTIQRTEQRDSAMYRCASSLTGVGETQYFGPGTRLLVL.

About this clone: The sample holds other DNA sequences that translate to the same CDR3. The V and J genes are TRBV30 and TRBJ2-7; D is perhaps TRBD1 (5 bases). The V end lost 3 bases, the J end lost 2 bases, and 5 bases lay between the germline ends. This CDR3 has 11 residues. Germline V gene data show CDR1 as GTSNPN and CDR2 as SVGIG (reference sequence). The CDR3 nucleotides read TGTGCCTGGAGGACAGCCTACGAGCAGTACTTC. Residues: CAWRTAYEQYF.

CDR3 DNA sequence: TGTGCCAGCAGTGAGACTAGCGGGAGGTCCTACTACAATGAGCAGTTCTTC. It is translated as CASSETSGRSYYNEQFF. The chain links TRBV27 to TRBJ2-1; 13 bases agree with TRBD2. This CDR3 contains 17 residues. V was pared by 5 bases and J by 3 bases, with 7 bases of the junction left unmatched. Per germline, CDR1 MNHEY and CDR2 SMNVEV (reference sequence).

With regard to this clone: The same CDR3 can be traced to other DNA sequences in this sample. The chain carries TRBV7-9 and TRBJ2-1; 7 nucleotides line up with TRBD2. J was trimmed by 6 bases and V by 1 base; bases with no gene match: 6. Germline V gene sequence: CDR1 SEHNR, CDR2 FQNEAQ (reference sequence). This CDR3 contains 15 residues. CDR3 sequence: CASSLGGLGSNEQFF. In DNA, the CDR3 is TGTGCCAGCAGCTTAGGCGGACTAGGAAGCAATGAGCAGTTCTTC.

This chain joins TRBV27 and TRBJ2-3; 8 bases line up with TRBD2. Germline assignment: CDR1 MNHEY and CDR2 SMNVEV (reference sequence). The CDR3 is made up of 15 amino acids. V was clipped by 5 bases and J by 2 bases; unmatched bases: 6. The CDR3 DNA reads TGTGCCAGCAGTCTAATAGCGGGGATCACAGATACGCAGTATTTT. It translates to CASSLIAGITDTQYF.